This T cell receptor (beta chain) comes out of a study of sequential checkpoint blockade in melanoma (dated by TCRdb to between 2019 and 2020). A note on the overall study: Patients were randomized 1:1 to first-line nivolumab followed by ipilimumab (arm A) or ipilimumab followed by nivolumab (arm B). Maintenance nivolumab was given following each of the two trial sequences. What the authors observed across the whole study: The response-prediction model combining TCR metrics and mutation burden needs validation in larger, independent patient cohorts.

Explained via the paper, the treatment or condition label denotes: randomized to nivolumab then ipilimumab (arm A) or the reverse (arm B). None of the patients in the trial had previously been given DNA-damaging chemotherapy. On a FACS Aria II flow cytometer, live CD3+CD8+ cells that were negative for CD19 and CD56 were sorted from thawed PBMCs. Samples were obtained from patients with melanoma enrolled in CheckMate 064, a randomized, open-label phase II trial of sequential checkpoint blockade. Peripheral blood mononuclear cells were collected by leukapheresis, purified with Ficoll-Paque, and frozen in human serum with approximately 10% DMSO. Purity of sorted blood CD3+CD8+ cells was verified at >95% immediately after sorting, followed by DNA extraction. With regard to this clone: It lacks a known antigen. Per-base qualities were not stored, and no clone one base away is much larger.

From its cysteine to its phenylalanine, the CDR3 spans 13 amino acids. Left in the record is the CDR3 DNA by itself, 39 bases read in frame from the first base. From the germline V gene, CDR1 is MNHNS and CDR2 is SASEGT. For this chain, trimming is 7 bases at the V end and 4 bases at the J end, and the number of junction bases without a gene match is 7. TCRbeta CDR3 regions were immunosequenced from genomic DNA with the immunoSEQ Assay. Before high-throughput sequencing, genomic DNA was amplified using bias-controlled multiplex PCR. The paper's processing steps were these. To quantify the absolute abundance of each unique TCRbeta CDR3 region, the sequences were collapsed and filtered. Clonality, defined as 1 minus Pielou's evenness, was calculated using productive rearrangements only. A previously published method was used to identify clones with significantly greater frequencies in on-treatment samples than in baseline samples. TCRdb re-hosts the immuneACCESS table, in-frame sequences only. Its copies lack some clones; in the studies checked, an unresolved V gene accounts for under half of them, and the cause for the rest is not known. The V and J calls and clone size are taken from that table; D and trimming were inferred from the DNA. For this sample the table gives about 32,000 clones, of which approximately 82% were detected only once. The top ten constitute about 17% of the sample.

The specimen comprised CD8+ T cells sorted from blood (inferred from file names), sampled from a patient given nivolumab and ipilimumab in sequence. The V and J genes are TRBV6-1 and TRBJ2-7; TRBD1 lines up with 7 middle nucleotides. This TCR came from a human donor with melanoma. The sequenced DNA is TGTGCCAGCAAATTGACAGGGAGATACGAGCAGTACTTC. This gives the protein CASKLTGRYEQYF.